This T cell receptor beta chain derives from a study of blood T cell repertoires in COVID-19. Whole-study context: Acute and convalescent COVID-19 samples came from the United States, Italy and Spain.

Original handling: Reference gene primer amplification gave estimated nucleated cell counts. Assay: immunoSEQ multiplex PCR; the TCRdb copy retains only in-frame clones and omits some. The V and J calls and clone size were taken over from that table, and D and trimming were inferred from the DNA. The sample holds 200,000 to 250,000 clones; over 70% are singletons and the top ten take about 4%. The sample comprised PBMCs or T cells enriched from blood (not recorded which). The receptor comes from a woman under 40 who had been exposed to COVID-19.

The CDR3 sequence is CATGQGYEQYF. CDR3 sequence (DNA): TGTGCCACCGGACAGGGGTACGAGCAGTACTTC. V is TRBV24-1 and J is TRBJ2-7; 9 nucleotides agree with TRBD1. V trimming: 9 bases; J trimming: 4 bases; junction bases outside the gene matches: 0. Germline CDR1 reads KGHDR; CDR2 reads SFDVKD. The CDR3 totals 11 residues.